The 13 T cell receptor beta chains below come from one sample, sequenced in a study of OX40 agonist ivuxolimab in advanced cancers. The protocol was immunoSEQ multiplex PCR, while the TCRdb copy is restricted to in-frame clones and leaves out a portion. The sample includes roughly 50,000 clones, over 75% of them seen just once. Sequenced here: CD4+ or CD8+ T cells sorted from blood, sampled in a trial of the OX40 agonist ivuxolimab. All receptors derive from an adult with an advanced solid tumor such as melanoma, head and neck, liver or kidney cancer.

The V gene is TRBV29-1, the J gene TRBJ2-5, with TRBD1 as a possible D gene (6 bases). The CDR3 runs 15 residues. Trimming took 0 bases from V and 5 from J, leaving 16 bases between them. Germline V gives CDR1 SQVTM, CDR2 ANQGSEA. The DNA of the CDR3 is TGCAGCGTTGAAGATACAGGGCTGGGAAGCGAGACCCAGTACTTC. Encoded protein: CSVEDTGLGSETQYF.

Many counts were recorded for this clone. The V call is TRBV10-1, the J call TRBJ2-1; the match to TRBD2 covers 14 bases. CDR1 and CDR2 from the germline V gene are WNHNN and SYGVQD (reference sequence). This CDR3 comprises 16 residues. V gave up 6 bases and J gave up 0 bases; unmatched junction bases: 1. The CDR3 DNA is TGCGCCAGCAGCGGGACTAGCGGGAGCTCCTACAATGAGCAGTTCTTC. It specifies CASSGTSGSSYNEQFF.

This clone was counted a single time. The chain recombines TRBV5-4 with TRBJ1-6; tentatively, D is TRBD1 (5 bases). Germline CDR1 SGHNT, CDR2 YYREEE (reference sequence). There are 14 residues in the CDR3. The V and J ends lost 4 bases and 3 bases respectively, with 8 bases between them. This CDR3 reads CASSTTGYNSPLHF. The CDR3 region has the DNA TGTGCCAGCAGCACAACAGGCTATAATTCACCCCTCCACTTT.

CDR3 residues: CASSPGARVDGYTF. The CDR3 DNA follows: TGCGCCAGCAGCCCTGGGGCCAGGGTGGATGGCTACACCTTC. V gene TRBV5-1 combines with J gene TRBJ1-2; tentatively, D is TRBD1 (5 bases). The CDR3 has 14 amino acids. Per the germline V gene, CDR1 is SGHRS and CDR2 is YFSETQ. V gave up 4 bases and J gave up 6 bases, with 16 bases separating them. Combining the CDR3 with reference TRBV5-1 and TRBJ1-2 gives the whole variable domain KAGVTQTPRYLIKTRGQQVTLSCSPISGHRSVSWYQQTPGQGLQFLFEYFSETQRNKGNFPGRFSGRQFSNSRSEMNVSTLELGDSALYLCASSPGARVDGYTFGSGTRLTVV.

Worth noting for this clone: The junction departs from the called germline gene at one end, perhaps through a read error. Other DNA sequences in the sample encode the same CDR3. The chain carries TRBV5-8 and TRBJ1-5; D gene uncertain. CDR3 size: 13 residues. Per germline, CDR1 SGHTS and CDR2 YDEGEE. In nucleotides, the CDR3 is TGTGCCAGCAGTTCGGACCACAATCAGCCCCAACATTTT. The encoded protein is CASSSDHNQPQHF.

The sample holds many counts of this clone. The gene calls are TRBV11-2 and TRBJ2-7; D is possibly TRBD1 or TRBD2 (5 bases each). Germline V CDR1 and CDR2: SGHAT, FQNNGV. V lost 5 bases and J 4 bases, leaving 15 bases between the germline ends. The CDR3 length is 14 residues. The CDR3 DNA reads as TGTGCCAGCAGCCGCGCGAGGGGAGCTTACGAGCAGTACTTC. Amino acids: CASSRARGAYEQYF.

The chain couples TRBV7-9 to TRBJ2-7, with TRBD1 identical over 10 bases. Germline lookup yields CDR1 SEHNR and CDR2 FQNEAQ (reference sequence). The CDR3 contains 15 residues. V gave up 9 bases and J gave up 4 bases; unmatched junction bases: 12. The CDR3 nucleotides read TGTGCCAGTTTGACTCGTCGGACAGGGGGATACGAGCAGTACTTC. Its protein product is CASLTRRTGGYEQYF.

The chain is built from TRBV9 and TRBJ1-1; the D is unclear. The V end was cut by 0 bases, the J end by 0 bases, with 9 bases between. CDR1 and CDR2 (germline): SGDLS, YYNGEE. The CDR3 is 15 residues long. The CDR3 bases are TGTGCCAGCAGCGTAGACTACACGCTGAACACTGAAGCTTTCTTT. It translates to CASSVDYTLNTEAFF.

The chain joins TRBV15 to TRBJ1-1; D not resolved. Germline V gene sequence: CDR1 LNHNV, CDR2 YYDKDF (reference sequence). The CDR3 spans 14 residues. V lost 0 bases to trimming and J lost 3 bases, with 8 bases between them. CDR3 bases: TGTGCCACCAGCAGAGATGCGACCCACACTGAAGCTTTCTTT. It encodes CATSRDATHTEAFF.

Points on this clone: One end of the junction is discordant with germline, which a read error may explain. The chain couples TRBV7-7 to TRBJ2-1; 10 bases agree with TRBD2. Germline V lookup: CDR1 SSHAT, CDR2 FNYEAQ (reference sequence). CDR3 length equals 14 residues. CDR3 region: CASSLAGGYNEQFF. In DNA form, the CDR3 reads TGTGCCAGCAGTTTAGCGGGGGGATACAATGAGCAGTTCTTC.

This clone was counted a few times. DNA of the CDR3: TGCGCCAGCAGCCAAGAAGGCCCGAGAAGACAGAGTTATGGCTACACCTTC. Amino acids: CASSQEGPRRQSYGYTF. V usage is TRBV4-3 and J usage is TRBJ1-2; possible D gene TRBD1, 5 bases. The germline CDR1 and CDR2 sequences are LGHNA and YSLEER. V lost 0 bases to trimming and J lost 5 bases, with 19 bases between them. This CDR3 has 17 residues.

The genes are TRBV28 and TRBJ1-5; D is perhaps TRBD1 (5 bases). CDR3 length: 15 amino acids. CDR1 and CDR2 from the germline V gene are MDHEN and SYDVKM. Between the trimmed V and J ends, which lost 6 bases and 9 bases, there was a span of 21 bases. The CDR3 loop is CASSLRDAGIRPQHF. In nucleotides, the CDR3 is TGTGCCAGCAGCCTCCGGGACGCAGGGATCCGGCCCCAGCATTTT.

This clone showed up just a few times. V and J are TRBV6-1 and TRBJ1-1, with 8 bases lining up with TRBD1. CDR3 length: 15 residues. With 2 bases clipped from V and 5 bases from J, the junction kept 7 bases outside the gene matches. Germline V gene data show CDR1 as MNHNS and CDR2 as SASEGT. CDR3 sequence: CASSERAGGKTEAFF. The CDR3 nucleotides are TGTGCCAGCAGTGAAAGGGCAGGGGGCAAGACTGAAGCTTTCTTT.